This entry concerns a single T cell receptor beta chain. Its antigen is still unknown. The CDR3 runs 11 residues. Per germline, CDR1 SQVTM and CDR2 ANQGSEA. Trimming removed 2 bases from V and 10 bases from J, with 9 bases in between. This record comes from a study of CD8 T cells in ankylosing spondylitis. The study's findings and limits: Made up of about eight highly homologous variants, a TCR beta motif appeared characteristic of ankylosing spondylitis blood. Disease-associated clones were reportedly significantly overrepresented in matched ankylosing spondylitis synovial fluid.

TCRdb re-called the 5' RACE reads through MiXCR, storing one row per CDR3 protein. Of about 540,000 distinct CDR3 sequences in the sample, about 13% were seen once. Sequencing was performed on blood, either unsorted or a sorted T cell fraction (not recorded which). J is TRBJ2-1 and V is TRBV29-1, with D maybe TRBD1 (5 bases). The receptor's source is a male donor with ankylosing spondylitis. The CDR3: CSVEIGAEQFF. CDR3 nucleotides: TGCAGCGTTGAAATAGGGGCCGAGCAGTTCTTC.